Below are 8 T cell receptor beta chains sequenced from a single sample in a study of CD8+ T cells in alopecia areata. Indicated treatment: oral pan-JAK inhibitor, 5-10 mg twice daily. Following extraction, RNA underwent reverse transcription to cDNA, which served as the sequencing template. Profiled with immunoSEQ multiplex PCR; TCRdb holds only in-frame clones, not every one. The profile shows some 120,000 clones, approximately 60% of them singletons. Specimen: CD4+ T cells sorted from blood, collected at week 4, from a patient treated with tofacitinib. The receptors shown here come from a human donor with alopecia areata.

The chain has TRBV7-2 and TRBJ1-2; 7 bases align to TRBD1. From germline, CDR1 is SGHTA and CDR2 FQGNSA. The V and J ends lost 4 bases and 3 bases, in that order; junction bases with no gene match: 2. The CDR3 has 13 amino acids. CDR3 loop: CASSYGTDYGYTF. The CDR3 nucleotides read TGTGCCAGCAGCTACGGGACAGACTATGGCTACACCTTC.

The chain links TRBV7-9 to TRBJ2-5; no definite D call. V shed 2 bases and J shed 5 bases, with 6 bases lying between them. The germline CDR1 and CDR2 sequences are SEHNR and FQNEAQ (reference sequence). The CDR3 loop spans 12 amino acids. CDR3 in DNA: TGTGCCAGCAGCTTATCGAAGGAGACCCAGTACTTC. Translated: CASSLSKETQYF.

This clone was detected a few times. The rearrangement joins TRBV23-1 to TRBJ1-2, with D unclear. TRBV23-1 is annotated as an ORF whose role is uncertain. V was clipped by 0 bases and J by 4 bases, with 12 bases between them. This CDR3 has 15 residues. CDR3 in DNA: TGCGCCAGCAGTCAATCACTTGAGAGGGTCTATGGCTACACCTTC. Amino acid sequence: CASSQSLERVYGYTF.

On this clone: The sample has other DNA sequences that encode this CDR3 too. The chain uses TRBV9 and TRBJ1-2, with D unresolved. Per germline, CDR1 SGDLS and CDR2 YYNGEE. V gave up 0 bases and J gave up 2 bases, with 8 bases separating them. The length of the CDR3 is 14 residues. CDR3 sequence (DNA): TGTGCCAGCAGCGTAGCTACCGGGAACTATGGCTACACCTTC. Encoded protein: CASSVATGNYGYTF.

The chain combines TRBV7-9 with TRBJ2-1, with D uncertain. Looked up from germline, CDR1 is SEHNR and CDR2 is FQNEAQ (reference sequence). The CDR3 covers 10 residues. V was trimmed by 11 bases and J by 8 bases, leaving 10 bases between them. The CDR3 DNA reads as TGTGCCCCGGTCGGCGATGAGCAGTTCTTC. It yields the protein CAPVGDEQFF.

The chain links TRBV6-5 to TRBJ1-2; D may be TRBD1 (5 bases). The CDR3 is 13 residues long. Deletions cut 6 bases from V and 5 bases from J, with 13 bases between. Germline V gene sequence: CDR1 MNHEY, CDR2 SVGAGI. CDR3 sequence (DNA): TGTGCCAGCAGCTTCCAGGGCGGATATGGCTACACCTTC. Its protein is CASSFQGGYGYTF.

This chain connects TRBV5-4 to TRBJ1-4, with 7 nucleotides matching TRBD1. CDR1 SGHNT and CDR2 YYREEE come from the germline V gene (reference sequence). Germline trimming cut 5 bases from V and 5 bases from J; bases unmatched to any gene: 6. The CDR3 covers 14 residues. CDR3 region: CASSLTGYNEKLFF. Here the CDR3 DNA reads TGTGCCAGCAGTTTGACAGGGTACAATGAAAAACTGTTTTTT. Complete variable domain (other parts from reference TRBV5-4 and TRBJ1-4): ETGVTQSPTHLIKTRGQQVTLRCSSQSGHNTVSWYQQALGQGPQFIFQYYREEENGRGNFPPRFSGLQFPNYSSELNVNALELDDSALYLCASSLTGYNEKLFFGSGTQLSVL.

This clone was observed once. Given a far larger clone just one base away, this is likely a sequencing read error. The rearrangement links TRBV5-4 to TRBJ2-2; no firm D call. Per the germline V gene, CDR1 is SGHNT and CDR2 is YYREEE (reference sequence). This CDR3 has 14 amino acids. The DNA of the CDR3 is TGTGCCAGCAGCTACACTTCGAACGCCGGGGAGCTGTTTTTT. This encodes CASSYTSNAGELFF.